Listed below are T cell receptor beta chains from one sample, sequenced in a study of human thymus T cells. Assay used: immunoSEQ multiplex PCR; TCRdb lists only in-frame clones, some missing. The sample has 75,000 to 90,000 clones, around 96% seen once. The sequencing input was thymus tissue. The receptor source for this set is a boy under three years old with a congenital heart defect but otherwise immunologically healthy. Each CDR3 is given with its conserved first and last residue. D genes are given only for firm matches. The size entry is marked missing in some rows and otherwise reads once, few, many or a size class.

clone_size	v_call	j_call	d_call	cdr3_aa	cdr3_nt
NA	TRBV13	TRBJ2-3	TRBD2	CASSLGGASGTRGSQYF	TGTGCCAGCAGCTTAGGCGGCGCTAGCGGGACACGCGGATCGCAGTATTTT
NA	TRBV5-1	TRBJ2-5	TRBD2	CASSPSGRRTQYF	TGCGCCAGCAGCCCTAGCGGGAGAAGGACCCAGTACTTC
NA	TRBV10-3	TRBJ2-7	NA	CAIASFPYEQYF	TGTGCCATCGCTTCCTTTCCCTACGAGCAGTACTTC
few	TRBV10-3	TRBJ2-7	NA	CAIESTETYEQYF	TGTGCCATCGAGTCGACGGAGACCTACGAGCAGTACTTC
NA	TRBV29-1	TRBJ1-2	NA	CSVGGDGYTF	TGCAGCGTTGGGGGAGACGGCTACACCTTC
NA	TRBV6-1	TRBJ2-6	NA	CASRCSGANVLTF	TGTGCCAGCAGGTGTTCTGGGGCCAACGTCCTGACTTTC
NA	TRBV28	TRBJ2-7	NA	CASSLTIGQCEQYF	TGTGCCAGCAGTTTGACAATCGGGCAGTGCGAGCAGTACTTC
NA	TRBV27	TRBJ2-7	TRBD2	CASSFSTPAGLADYEQYF	TGTGCCAGCAGTTTCTCCACCCCGGCAGGACTAGCGGACTACGAGCAGTACTTC
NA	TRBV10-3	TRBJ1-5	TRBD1	CAISADRYEPQHF	TGTGCCATCAGTGCGGACAGGTATGAGCCCCAGCATTTT
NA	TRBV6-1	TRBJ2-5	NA	CASSHHKHKETQYF	TGTGCCAGCAGTCACCACAAACACAAAGAGACCCAGTACTTC
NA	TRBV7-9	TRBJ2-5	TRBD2	CASSQPGLAGTRHF	TGTGCCAGCAGCCAACCGGGACTAGCGGGCACCCGCCACTTC
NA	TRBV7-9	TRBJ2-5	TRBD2	CAARESRTSGEETQYF	TGTGCCGCCCGGGAGTCTAGGACTAGCGGGGAAGAGACCCAGTACTTC
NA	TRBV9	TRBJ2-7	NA	CASSQTEWGAYEQYF	TGTGCCAGCAGCCAAACCGAGTGGGGGGCCTACGAGCAGTACTTC
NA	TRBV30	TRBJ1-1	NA	CAWSSAASEAFF	TGTGCCTGGAGTAGCGCAGCTTCTGAAGCTTTCTTT
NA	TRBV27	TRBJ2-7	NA	CASNSRTEQYF	TGTGCCAGCAACTCGAGGACCGAGCAGTACTTC
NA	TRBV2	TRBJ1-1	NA	CASPVRVTGLNHEAFF	TGTGCCAGCCCAGTAAGGGTTACAGGACTCAACCATGAAGCTTTCTTT
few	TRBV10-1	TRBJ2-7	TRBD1	CASSEGQGAYEQYF	TGCGCCAGCAGTGAAGGACAGGGTGCCTACGAGCAGTACTTC
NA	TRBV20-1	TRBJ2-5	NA	CSANREQTQYF	TGCAGTGCTAACAGGGAACAGACCCAGTACTTC
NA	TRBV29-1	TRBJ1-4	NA	CSVVLVEGRNEKLFF	TGCAGCGTTGTCCTGGTAGAAGGCCGTAATGAAAAACTGTTTTTT
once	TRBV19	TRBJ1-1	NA	CAASGPGMNTEAFF	TGTGCCGCCTCAGGGCCAGGCATGAACACTGAAGCTTTCTTT
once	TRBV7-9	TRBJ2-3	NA	CASSSQEPDTQYF	TGTGCCAGCAGCTCACAGGAGCCAGATACGCAGTATTTT
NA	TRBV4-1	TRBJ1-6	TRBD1	CASSQTWDRVSSYNSPLHF	TGCGCCAGCAGCCAAACCTGGGACAGGGTGAGCTCCTATAATTCACCCCTCCACTTT
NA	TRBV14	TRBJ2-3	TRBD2	CATSEAGGSTDTQYF	TGTGCCACCTCAGAAGCGGGGGGCTCCACAGATACGCAGTATTTT
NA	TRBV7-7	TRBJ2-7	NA	CASSSYLGGASYEQYF	TGTGCTAGCAGCTCCTACCTAGGCGGGGCCTCCTACGAGCAGTACTTC
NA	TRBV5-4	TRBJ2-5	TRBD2	CASSLKVRGVVQETQYF	TGTGCCAGCAGCTTGAAGGTGCGGGGGGTCGTCCAAGAGACCCAGTACTTC
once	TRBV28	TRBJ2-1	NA	CASSSPGRVSSYNEQFF	TGTGCCAGCAGTTCCCCAGGGCGGGTTAGCTCCTACAATGAGCAGTTCTTC
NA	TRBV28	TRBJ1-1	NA	CEAQATENTEAFF	TGTGAAGCCCAAGCCACGGAGAACACTGAAGCTTTCTTT
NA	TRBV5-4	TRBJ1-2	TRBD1	CASSLRGQLGGAGYTF	TGTGCCAGCAGCTTGAGGGGACAGCTAGGGGGTGCTGGCTACACCTTC
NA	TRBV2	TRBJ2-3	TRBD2	CASSQVSGRAGTDTQYF	TGTGCCAGCAGCCAAGTTAGCGGGAGGGCTGGTACAGATACGCAGTATTTT
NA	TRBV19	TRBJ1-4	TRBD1	CASSLGQPHEKLFF	TGTGCCAGTAGTTTGGGACAGCCTCATGAAAAACTGTTTTTT
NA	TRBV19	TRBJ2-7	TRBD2	CASSCRGSWYF	TGTGCCAGTAGTTGCCGCGGGAGTTGGTACTTC
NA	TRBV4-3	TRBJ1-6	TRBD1	CASSLRHRDSNNSPLHF	TGCGCCAGCAGCCTCCGTCACCGGGACAGCAATAATTCACCCCTCCACTTT